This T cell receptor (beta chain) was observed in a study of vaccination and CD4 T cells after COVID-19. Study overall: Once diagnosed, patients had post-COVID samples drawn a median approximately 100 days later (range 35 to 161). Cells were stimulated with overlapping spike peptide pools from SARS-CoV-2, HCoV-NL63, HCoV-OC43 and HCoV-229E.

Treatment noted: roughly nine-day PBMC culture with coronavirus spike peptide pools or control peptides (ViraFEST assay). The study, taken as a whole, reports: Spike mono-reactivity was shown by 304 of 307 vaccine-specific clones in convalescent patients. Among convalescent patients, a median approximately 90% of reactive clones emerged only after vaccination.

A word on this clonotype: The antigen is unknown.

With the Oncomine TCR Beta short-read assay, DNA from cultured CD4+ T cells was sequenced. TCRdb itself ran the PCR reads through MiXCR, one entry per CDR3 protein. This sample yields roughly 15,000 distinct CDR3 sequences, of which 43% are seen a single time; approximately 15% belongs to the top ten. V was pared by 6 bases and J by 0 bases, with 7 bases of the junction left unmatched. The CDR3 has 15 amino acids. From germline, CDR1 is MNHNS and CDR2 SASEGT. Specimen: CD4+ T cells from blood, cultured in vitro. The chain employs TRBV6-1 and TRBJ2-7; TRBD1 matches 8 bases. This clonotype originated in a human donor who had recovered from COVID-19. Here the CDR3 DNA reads TGTGCCAGCAGGACAGGGGTGAACCCCTCCTACGAGCAGTACTTC. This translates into CASRTGVNPSYEQYF.